Reported below is one TCR beta chain. Sequence at one end of the junction differs from germline and may be a read error. The authors' processing: By means of reference gene primer amplification, nucleated cell counts were estimated. Produced via immunoSEQ multiplex PCR; TCRdb's table is partial and in-frame only. The DNA gave D and trimming, while V, J and clone size come from that table. The data show approximately 250,000 clones, 84% seen once. This sample is part of a study of blood T cell repertoires in COVID-19. Looking at the study overall: There were acute and convalescent COVID-19 samples, and they came from the United States, Italy and Spain. In each case, the material was cDNA or gDNA derived from T cells, B-cell-depleted T cells, or PBMCs.

Germline V gene sequence: CDR1 MNHNS, CDR2 SASEGT. The CDR3 totals 17 residues. The clonotype comes from a woman between 40 and 50 years old who had recovered from COVID-19. This chain joins TRBV6-1 and TRBJ2-1; tentative D call: TRBD2 (7 bases). Input material: peripheral blood. The DNA of the CDR3 is TGTGCCAGCCGTGACCTGGGGGGGCGGGGGTCCTACAATGAGCAGTTCTTC. Translation: CASRDLGGRGSYNEQFF.